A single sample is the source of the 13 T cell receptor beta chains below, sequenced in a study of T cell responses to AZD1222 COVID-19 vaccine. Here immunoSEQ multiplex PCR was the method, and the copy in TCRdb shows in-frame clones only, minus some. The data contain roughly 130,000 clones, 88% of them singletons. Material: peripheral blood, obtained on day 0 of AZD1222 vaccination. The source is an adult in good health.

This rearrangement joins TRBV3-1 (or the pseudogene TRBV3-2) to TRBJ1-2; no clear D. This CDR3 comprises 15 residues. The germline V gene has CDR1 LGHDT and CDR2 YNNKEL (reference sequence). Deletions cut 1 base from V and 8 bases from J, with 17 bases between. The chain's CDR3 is CASSQAGFRGGGYTF. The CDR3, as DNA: TGTGCCAGCAGCCAAGCCGGATTCCGAGGAGGGGGCTACACCTTC.

CDR3 nucleotide sequence: TGTGCCAGCAGGCGGGACCAGAACAATGAGCAGTTCTTC. It yields the protein CASRRDQNNEQFF. This chain joins TRBV2 and TRBJ2-1, with D perhaps TRBD2 (6 bases). The CDR3 covers 13 residues. Trimming shortened V by 6 bases and J by 5 bases, and 11 bases separated the two germline ends. The germline gives CDR1 SNHLY, CDR2 FYNNEI. The full variable domain, with the rest looked up from reference TRBV2 and TRBJ2-1, is EPEVTQTPSHQVTQMGQEVILRCVPISNHLYFYWYRQILGQKVEFLVSFYNNEISEKSEIFDDQFSVERPDGSNFTLKIRSTKLEDSAMYFCASRRDQNNEQFFGPGTRLTVL.

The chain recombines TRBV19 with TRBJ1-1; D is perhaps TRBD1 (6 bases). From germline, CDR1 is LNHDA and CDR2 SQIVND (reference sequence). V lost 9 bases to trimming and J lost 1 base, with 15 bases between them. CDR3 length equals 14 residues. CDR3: CASGGPKGNTEAFF. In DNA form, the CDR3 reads TGTGCCAGCGGGGGGCCCAAAGGGAACACTGAAGCTTTCTTT.

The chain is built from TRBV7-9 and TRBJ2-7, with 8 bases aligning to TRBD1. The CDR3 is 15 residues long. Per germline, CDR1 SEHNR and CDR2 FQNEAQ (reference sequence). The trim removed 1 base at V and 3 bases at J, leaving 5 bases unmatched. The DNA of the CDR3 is TGTGCCAGCAGCTTAGGGACAGGGCCCCACTACGAGCAGTACTTC. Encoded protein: CASSLGTGPHYEQYF.

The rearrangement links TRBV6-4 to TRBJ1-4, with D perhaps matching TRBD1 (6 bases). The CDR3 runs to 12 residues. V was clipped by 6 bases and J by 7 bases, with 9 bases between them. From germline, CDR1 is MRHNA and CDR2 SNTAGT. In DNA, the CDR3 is TGTGCCAGCAGCGACAGGTCTGAAAAACTGTTTTTT. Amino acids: CASSDRSEKLFF.

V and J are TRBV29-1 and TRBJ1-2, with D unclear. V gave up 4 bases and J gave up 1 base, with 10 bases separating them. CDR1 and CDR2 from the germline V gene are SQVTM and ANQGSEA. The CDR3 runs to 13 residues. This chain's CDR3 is CSVVVRNNYGYTF. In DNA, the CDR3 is TGCAGCGTTGTGGTGAGGAATAACTATGGCTACACCTTC.

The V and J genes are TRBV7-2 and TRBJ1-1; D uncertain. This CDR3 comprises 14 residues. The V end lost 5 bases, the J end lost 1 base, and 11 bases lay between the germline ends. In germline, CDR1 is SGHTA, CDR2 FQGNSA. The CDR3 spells CASSLGWKNTEAFF. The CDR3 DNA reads TGTGCCAGCAGCCTTGGGTGGAAGAACACTGAAGCTTTCTTT.

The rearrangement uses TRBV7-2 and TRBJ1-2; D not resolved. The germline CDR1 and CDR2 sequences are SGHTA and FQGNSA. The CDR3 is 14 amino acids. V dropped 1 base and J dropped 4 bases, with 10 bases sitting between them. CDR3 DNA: TGTGCCAGCAGCTTAGAGAGTACCACCTATGGCTACACCTTC. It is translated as CASSLESTTYGYTF.

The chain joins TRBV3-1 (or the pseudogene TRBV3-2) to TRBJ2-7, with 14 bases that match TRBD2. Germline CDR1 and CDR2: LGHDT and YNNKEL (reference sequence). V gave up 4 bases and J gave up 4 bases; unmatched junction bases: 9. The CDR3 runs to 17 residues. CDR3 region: CASSRGTSGGRGYEQYF. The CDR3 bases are TGTGCCAGCAGCCGGGGGACTAGCGGGGGCCGGGGGTACGAGCAGTACTTC.

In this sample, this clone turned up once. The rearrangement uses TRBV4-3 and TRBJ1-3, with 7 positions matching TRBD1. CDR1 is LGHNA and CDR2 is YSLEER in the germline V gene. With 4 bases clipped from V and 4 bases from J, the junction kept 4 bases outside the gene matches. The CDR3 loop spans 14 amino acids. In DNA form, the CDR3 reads TGCGCCAGCAGCCCGGGGACAGCCGGAAACACCATATATTTT. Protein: CASSPGTAGNTIYF.

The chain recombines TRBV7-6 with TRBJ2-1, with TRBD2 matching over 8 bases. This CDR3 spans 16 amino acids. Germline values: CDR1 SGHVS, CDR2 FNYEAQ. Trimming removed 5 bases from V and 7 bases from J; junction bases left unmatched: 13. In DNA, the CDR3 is TGTGCCAGCAGCCGTTCAAGCGGGAGAGGCTATAATGAGCAGTTCTTC. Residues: CASSRSSGRGYNEQFF.

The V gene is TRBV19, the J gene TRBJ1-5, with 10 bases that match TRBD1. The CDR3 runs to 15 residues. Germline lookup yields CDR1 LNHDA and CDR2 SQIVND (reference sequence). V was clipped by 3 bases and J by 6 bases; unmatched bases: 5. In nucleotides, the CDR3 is TGTGCCAGTAGTATCTCGACAGGGGGCTTTCAGCCCCAGCATTTT. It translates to CASSISTGGFQPQHF. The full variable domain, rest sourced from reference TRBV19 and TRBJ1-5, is DGGITQSPKYLFRKEGQNVTLSCEQNLNHDAMYWYRQDPGQGLRLIYYSQIVNDFQKGDIAEGYSVSREKKESFPLTVTSAQKNPTAFYLCASSISTGGFQPQHFGDGTRLSIL.

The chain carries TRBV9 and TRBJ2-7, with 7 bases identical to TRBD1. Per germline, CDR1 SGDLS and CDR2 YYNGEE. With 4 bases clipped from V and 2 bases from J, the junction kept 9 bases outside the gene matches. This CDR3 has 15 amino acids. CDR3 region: CASSPRPGQTYEQYF. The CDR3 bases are TGTGCCAGCAGCCCGAGGCCGGGACAGACCTACGAGCAGTACTTC.